Sequencing of this TCR beta chain was carried out in a study of blood T cell repertoires in COVID-19. Authors' processing steps: Amplification with reference gene primers provided the estimates of nucleated cell counts. This table comes from immunoSEQ multiplex PCR, and its TCRdb copy is limited to in-frame clones, with some not included. V and J calls and clone size follow that table, whereas D and trimming were derived from the DNA. The table shows some 85,000 clones, with roughly 80% occurring only once. The CDR3 runs 15 residues. The V end lost 1 base, the J end lost 9 bases, and 13 bases lay between the germline ends. Germline V gene lookup returns CDR1 SEHNR and CDR2 FQNEAQ (reference sequence).

This sequence joins TRBV7-9 and TRBJ1-6; no definite D call. This TCR came from a woman older than 75 with acute or convalescent COVID-19. The sequencing input was peripheral blood. CDR3 bases: TGTGCCAGCAGCTTAGATAGCGGCTTCAGTTCACCCCTCCACTTT. Translated, it gives CASSLDSGFSSPLHF.